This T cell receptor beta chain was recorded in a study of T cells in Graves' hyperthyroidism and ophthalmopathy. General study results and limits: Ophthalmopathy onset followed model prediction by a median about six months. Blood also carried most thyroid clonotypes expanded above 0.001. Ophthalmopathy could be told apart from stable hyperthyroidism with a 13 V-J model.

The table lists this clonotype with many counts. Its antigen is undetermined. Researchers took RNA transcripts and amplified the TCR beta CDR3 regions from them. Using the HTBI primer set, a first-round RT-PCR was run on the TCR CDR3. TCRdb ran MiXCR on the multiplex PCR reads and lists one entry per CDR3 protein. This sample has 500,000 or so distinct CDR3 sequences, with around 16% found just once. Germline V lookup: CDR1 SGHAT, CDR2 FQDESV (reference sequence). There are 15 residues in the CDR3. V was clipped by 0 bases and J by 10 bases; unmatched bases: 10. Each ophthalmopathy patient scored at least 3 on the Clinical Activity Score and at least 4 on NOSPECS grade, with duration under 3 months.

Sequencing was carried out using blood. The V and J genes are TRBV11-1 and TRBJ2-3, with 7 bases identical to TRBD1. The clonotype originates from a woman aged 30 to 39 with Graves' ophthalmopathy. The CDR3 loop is CASSLATLRGFAQYF. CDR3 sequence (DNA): TGTGCCAGCAGCTTAGCCACCCTCAGGGGGTTTGCGCAGTATTTT.